Listed below are T cell receptor beta chains from one sample, sequenced in a study of cytomegalovirus exposure and HLA in healthy donors. Profiled with immunoSEQ multiplex PCR; TCRdb holds only in-frame clones, not every one. In the table there are 150,000 to 200,000 clones, 80% of which are singletons. The sequencing sample was made of PBMCs. These receptors all come from a human donor in good health. The CDR3 runs from the conserved cysteine through the conserved F or W. A D gene is named only where the DNA matches it firmly. Clone sizes are given selectively: once, few, many, or a class where the clone is expanded.

d_call: NA
j_call: TRBJ1-6
v_call: TRBV9
clone_size: NA
cdr3_aa: CASSAGGGDSYNSPLHF
cdr3_nt: TGTGCCAGCAGCGCCGGCGGGGGGGACTCCTATAATTCACCCCTCCACTTT

d_call: NA
j_call: TRBJ1-1
v_call: TRBV10-2
clone_size: NA
cdr3_aa: CASTRNYNEAFF
cdr3_nt: TGCGCCAGCACCCGGAACTATAATGAAGCTTTCTTT

d_call: TRBD2
j_call: TRBJ2-3
v_call: TRBV12-5
clone_size: NA
cdr3_aa: CASGQSSGGDTDTQYF
cdr3_nt: TGTGCTAGTGGCCAAAGTAGCGGGGGCGACACAGATACGCAGTATTTT

d_call: TRBD1
j_call: TRBJ2-5
v_call: TRBV4-3
clone_size: NA
cdr3_aa: CASSQGMGNRGLSKETQYF
cdr3_nt: TGCGCCAGCAGCCAAGGGATGGGAAACAGGGGCTTGTCGAAAGAGACCCAGTACTTC

d_call: TRBD2
j_call: TRBJ2-3
v_call: TRBV5-8
clone_size: NA
cdr3_aa: CARGTSGGPVDTQYF
cdr3_nt: TGTGCCAGGGGGACTAGCGGGGGCCCCGTAGATACGCAGTATTTT

d_call: TRBD2
j_call: TRBJ2-7
v_call: TRBV5-4
clone_size: NA
cdr3_aa: CATRTSGGPYEQYF
cdr3_nt: TGTGCCACCCGGACTAGCGGGGGTCCCTACGAGCAGTACTTC

d_call: TRBD1
j_call: TRBJ2-5
v_call: TRBV7-8
clone_size: NA
cdr3_aa: CASRSTGGRETQYF
cdr3_nt: TGTGCCAGCAGGTCGACAGGGGGTAGGGAGACCCAGTACTTC

d_call: TRBD1
j_call: TRBJ2-7
v_call: TRBV7-2
clone_size: NA
cdr3_aa: CASSLDGTDSYEQYF
cdr3_nt: TGTGCCAGCAGCTTAGATGGGACAGACTCCTACGAGCAGTACTTC

d_call: NA
j_call: TRBJ1-1
v_call: TRBV5-4
clone_size: NA
cdr3_aa: CASSLDRMNTEAFF
cdr3_nt: TGTGCCAGCAGCTTGGACAGGATGAACACTGAAGCTTTCTTT

d_call: TRBD2
j_call: TRBJ2-3
v_call: TRBV7-8
clone_size: NA
cdr3_aa: CASRRGRGEVREPDTQYF
cdr3_nt: TGTGCCAGCCGCAGAGGGCGGGGGGAGGTCAGGGAGCCAGATACGCAGTATTTT

d_call: NA
j_call: TRBJ2-6
v_call: TRBV6-5
clone_size: NA
cdr3_aa: CASSLPRGGANVLTF
cdr3_nt: TGTGCCAGCAGCCTACCTAGGGGCGGGGCCAACGTCCTGACTTTC

d_call: NA
j_call: TRBJ1-6
v_call: TRBV27
clone_size: NA
cdr3_aa: CASSWGEGAYNSPLHF
cdr3_nt: TGTGCCAGCAGTTGGGGGGAGGGCGCCTATAATTCACCCCTCCACTTT

d_call: TRBD1
j_call: TRBJ1-1
v_call: TRBV27
clone_size: NA
cdr3_aa: CASSSGGVNTEAFF
cdr3_nt: TGTGCCAGCAGTTCAGGGGGCGTGAACACTGAAGCTTTCTTT

d_call: NA
j_call: TRBJ1-5
v_call: TRBV12-5
clone_size: NA
cdr3_aa: CASGWGLGQPQHF
cdr3_nt: TGTGCTAGTGGTTGGGGACTGGGTCAGCCCCAGCATTTT

d_call: NA
j_call: TRBJ2-5
v_call: TRBV6-1
clone_size: NA
cdr3_aa: CAGARDFQETQYF
cdr3_nt: TGTGCCGGAGCCCGGGACTTCCAAGAGACCCAGTACTTC

d_call: TRBD1
j_call: TRBJ1-6
v_call: TRBV18
clone_size: NA
cdr3_aa: CASSQPRDRNSPLHF
cdr3_nt: TGTGCCAGCTCCCAGCCCCGGGACAGGAATTCACCCCTCCACTTT

d_call: TRBD1
j_call: TRBJ2-1
v_call: TRBV10-3
clone_size: once
cdr3_aa: CAIAGQGDNEQFF
cdr3_nt: TGTGCCATCGCCGGACAGGGGGACAATGAGCAGTTCTTC

d_call: TRBD1
j_call: TRBJ1-6
v_call: TRBV6-1
clone_size: NA
cdr3_aa: CASRNRDSYNSPLHF
cdr3_nt: TGTGCCAGCAGGAACCGGGACAGTTATAATTCACCCCTCCACTTT

d_call: NA
j_call: TRBJ2-6
v_call: TRBV5-1
clone_size: NA
cdr3_aa: CASSLGVGGGANVLTF
cdr3_nt: TGCGCCAGCAGCTTGGGGGTTGGAGGGGGGGCCAACGTCCTGACTTTC

d_call: NA
j_call: TRBJ1-1
v_call: TRBV19
clone_size: NA
cdr3_aa: CASIESSVLMNTEAFF
cdr3_nt: TGTGCCAGTATCGAATCCAGCGTACTCATGAACACTGAAGCTTTCTTT

d_call: TRBD1
j_call: TRBJ2-1
v_call: TRBV5-6
clone_size: NA
cdr3_aa: CASSSTGGSHNEQFF
cdr3_nt: TGTGCCAGCAGTTCTACAGGGGGATCGCACAATGAGCAGTTCTTC

d_call: TRBD2
j_call: TRBJ2-5
v_call: TRBV7-2
clone_size: few
cdr3_aa: CASSLSRGQETQYF
cdr3_nt: TGTGCCAGCAGCTTATCGCGGGGGCAAGAGACCCAGTACTTC

d_call: TRBD1
j_call: TRBJ1-5
v_call: TRBV18
clone_size: NA
cdr3_aa: CASSPGQANQPQHF
cdr3_nt: TGTGCCAGCTCACCGGGACAGGCCAATCAGCCCCAGCATTTT

d_call: NA
j_call: TRBJ1-2
v_call: TRBV30
clone_size: NA
cdr3_aa: CAWSVQGGDYGYTF
cdr3_nt: TGTGCCTGGAGTGTACAAGGCGGAGACTATGGCTACACCTTC

d_call: TRBD1
j_call: TRBJ1-6
v_call: TRBV30
clone_size: few
cdr3_aa: CAWSVRQGIPQGSPLHF
cdr3_nt: TGTGCCTGGAGTGTACGACAGGGTATTCCCCAGGGTTCACCCCTCCACTTT

d_call: NA
j_call: TRBJ1-1
v_call: TRBV11-1
clone_size: NA
cdr3_aa: CASSPGAGRTEAFF
cdr3_nt: TGTGCCAGCAGCCCGGGTGCGGGGAGGACTGAAGCTTTCTTT

d_call: TRBD2
j_call: TRBJ2-7
v_call: TRBV7-9
clone_size: once
cdr3_aa: CASSQGLAGASYEQYF
cdr3_nt: TGTGCCAGCAGCCAAGGGTTAGCGGGGGCCTCCTACGAGCAGTACTTC

d_call: NA
j_call: TRBJ2-2
v_call: TRBV4-2
clone_size: NA
cdr3_aa: CASSRPGTGELFF
cdr3_nt: TGTGCCAGCAGCCGTCCGGGGACCGGGGAGCTGTTTTTT

d_call: NA
j_call: TRBJ2-7
v_call: TRBV19
clone_size: few
cdr3_aa: CASSTQTGSYEQYF
cdr3_nt: TGTGCCAGTAGTACCCAGACAGGATCCTACGAGCAGTACTTC

d_call: TRBD2
j_call: TRBJ2-5
v_call: TRBV6-6
clone_size: NA
cdr3_aa: CASSYPGLAGEETQYF
cdr3_nt: TGTGCCAGCAGTTACCCCGGACTAGCGGGCGAAGAGACCCAGTACTTC

d_call: TRBD1
j_call: TRBJ2-5
v_call: TRBV6-5
clone_size: NA
cdr3_aa: CASSYSGQQETQYF
cdr3_nt: TGTGCCAGCAGTTACTCGGGACAGCAAGAGACCCAGTACTTC

d_call: TRBD2
j_call: TRBJ2-1
v_call: TRBV5-1
clone_size: NA
cdr3_aa: CASSLSASGGNEQFF
cdr3_nt: TGCGCCAGCAGCTTGTCGGCTAGCGGGGGGAATGAGCAGTTCTTC

d_call: NA
j_call: TRBJ2-7
v_call: TRBV7-9
clone_size: NA
cdr3_aa: CASSPPGQAYEQYF
cdr3_nt: TGTGCCAGCAGCCCGCCGGGACAAGCCTACGAGCAGTACTTC

d_call: NA
j_call: TRBJ2-1
v_call: TRBV11-2
clone_size: NA
cdr3_aa: CASSSRVAKNEQFF
cdr3_nt: TGTGCCAGCAGCTCCCGAGTTGCGAAGAATGAGCAGTTCTTC

d_call: NA
j_call: TRBJ2-6
v_call: TRBV14
clone_size: NA
cdr3_aa: CASSQQGSGANVLTF
cdr3_nt: TGTGCCAGCAGCCAGCAGGGTAGTGGGGCCAACGTCCTGACTTTC

d_call: TRBD2
j_call: TRBJ2-1
v_call: TRBV7-8
clone_size: NA
cdr3_aa: CASSTLAGGLYEQFF
cdr3_nt: TGTGCCAGCAGCACACTAGCGGGGGGGCTCTATGAGCAGTTCTTC

d_call: NA
j_call: TRBJ2-6
v_call: TRBV19
clone_size: NA
cdr3_aa: CASSIDLIWTVINSGANVLTF
cdr3_nt: TGTGCCAGTAGTATAGATCTCATTTGGACAGTAATCAACTCTGGGGCCAACGTCCTGACTTTC

d_call: NA
j_call: TRBJ2-2
v_call: TRBV7-2
clone_size: NA
cdr3_aa: CASSLAGSWNTGELFF
cdr3_nt: TGTGCCAGCAGCTTAGCGGGGAGCTGGAACACCGGGGAGCTGTTTTTT

d_call: NA
j_call: TRBJ1-1
v_call: TRBV18
clone_size: NA
cdr3_aa: CASSPERVWNTEAFF
cdr3_nt: TGTGCCAGCTCACCAGAGAGGGTTTGGAACACTGAAGCTTTCTTT

d_call: NA
j_call: TRBJ1-2
v_call: TRBV5-6
clone_size: NA
cdr3_aa: CASSRRQGPYGYTF
cdr3_nt: TGTGCCAGCAGCCGAAGGCAGGGTCCCTATGGCTACACCTTC

d_call: NA
j_call: TRBJ2-7
v_call: TRBV27
clone_size: NA
cdr3_aa: CASRGLSSYEQYF
cdr3_nt: TGTGCCAGCCGCGGACTTAGCTCCTACGAGCAGTACTTC

d_call: TRBD2
j_call: TRBJ2-3
v_call: TRBV14
clone_size: NA
cdr3_aa: CASSPPAGGSTDTQYF
cdr3_nt: TGTGCCAGCAGTCCACCAGCGGGGGGATCCACAGATACGCAGTATTTT